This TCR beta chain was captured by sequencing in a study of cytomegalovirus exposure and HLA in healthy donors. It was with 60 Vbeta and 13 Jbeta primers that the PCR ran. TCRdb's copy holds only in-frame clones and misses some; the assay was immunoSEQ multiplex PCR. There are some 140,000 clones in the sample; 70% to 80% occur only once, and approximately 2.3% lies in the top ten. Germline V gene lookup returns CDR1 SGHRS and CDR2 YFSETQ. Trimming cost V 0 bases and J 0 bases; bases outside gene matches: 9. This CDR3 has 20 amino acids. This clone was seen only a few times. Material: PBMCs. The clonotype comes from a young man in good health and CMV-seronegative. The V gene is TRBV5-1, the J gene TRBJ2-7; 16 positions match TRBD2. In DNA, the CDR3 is TGCGCCAGCAGCTTGGCCGGGGGACTAGCGGGGGGGCCTGGCTCCTACGAGCAGTACTTC. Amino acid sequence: CASSLAGGLAGGPGSYEQYF.